This T cell receptor beta chain was sequenced during a study of T cell responses to AZD1222 COVID-19 vaccine. Broader study findings: Baseline seropositivity characterized only a handful of AZD1222 recipients. Following two doses of AZD1222, Spike-specific TCR breadth and depth rose.

Sequenced by immunoSEQ multiplex PCR; TCRdb stores in-frame clones only, minus some. Among 75,000 to 80,000 clones listed, about 90% were seen once. A word on this clone: Its antigen is currently unknown. Other DNA sequences of this sample code for an identical CDR3.

Per the germline V gene, CDR1 is KGHSH and CDR2 is LQKENI. The CDR3 runs 14 residues. The V gene lost 3 bases and the J gene lost 7 bases, with 13 bases spanning the gap. Sequences were derived from peripheral blood, sampled 28 days after the second AZD1222 dose. The J gene is TRBJ1-5, the V gene TRBV18; possible D gene TRBD1, 5 bases. This TCR came from an adult who received the AZD1222 COVID-19 vaccine. The CDR3 nucleotides are TGTGCCAGCTCACCCCCCGGGGGAGGGCAGCCCCAGCATTTT. The encoded protein is CASSPPGGGQPQHF.